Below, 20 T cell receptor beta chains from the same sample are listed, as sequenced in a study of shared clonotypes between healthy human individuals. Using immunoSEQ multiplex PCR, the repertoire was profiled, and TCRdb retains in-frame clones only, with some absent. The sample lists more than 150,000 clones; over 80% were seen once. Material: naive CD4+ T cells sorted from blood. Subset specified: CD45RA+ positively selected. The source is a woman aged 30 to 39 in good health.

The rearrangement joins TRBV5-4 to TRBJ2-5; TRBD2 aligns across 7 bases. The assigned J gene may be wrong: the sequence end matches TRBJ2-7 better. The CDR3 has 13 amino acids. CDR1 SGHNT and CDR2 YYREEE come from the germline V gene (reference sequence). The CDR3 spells CASSLRTSIEQYF. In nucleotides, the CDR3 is TGTGCCAGCAGCCTTCGGACTAGTATCGAGCAGTACTTC.

For the CDR3, the DNA is TGTGCCAGTAGACAGACAACTAATGAAAAACTGTTTTTT. Encoded protein: CASRQTTNEKLFF. The rearrangement joins TRBV19 to TRBJ1-4; D gene ambiguous. CDR3 length: 13 residues. Trimming left V 6 bases short and J 0 bases short, with 5 bases between. CDR1 is LNHDA, CDR2 SQIVND, per germline (reference sequence).

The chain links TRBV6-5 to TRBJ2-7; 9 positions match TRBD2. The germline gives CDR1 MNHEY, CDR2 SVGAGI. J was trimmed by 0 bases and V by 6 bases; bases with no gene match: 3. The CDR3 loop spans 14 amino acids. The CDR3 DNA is TGTGCCAGCAGCCGAGCGGGAGGCTCCTACGAGCAGTACTTC. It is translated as CASSRAGGSYEQYF.

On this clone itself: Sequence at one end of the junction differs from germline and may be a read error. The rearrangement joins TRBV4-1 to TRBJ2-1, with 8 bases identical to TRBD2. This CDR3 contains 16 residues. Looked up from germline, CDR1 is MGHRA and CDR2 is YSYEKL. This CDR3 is CASSQAGSGSRNEQFF. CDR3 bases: TGCGCCAGCAGTCAAGCAGGGAGCGGGAGTCGTAATGAGCAGTTCTTC.

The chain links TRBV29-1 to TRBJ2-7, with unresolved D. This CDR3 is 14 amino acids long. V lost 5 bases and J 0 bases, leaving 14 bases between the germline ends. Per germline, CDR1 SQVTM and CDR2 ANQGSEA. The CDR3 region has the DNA TGCAGCGTTCTGGGAAGCCGCAGCTCCTACGAGCAGTACTTC. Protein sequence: CSVLGSRSSYEQYF.

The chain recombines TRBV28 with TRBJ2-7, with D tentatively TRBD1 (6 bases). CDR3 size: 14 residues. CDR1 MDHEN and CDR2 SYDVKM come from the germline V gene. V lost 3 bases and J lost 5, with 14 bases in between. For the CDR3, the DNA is TGTGCCAGCAGTTTCGGACAGCTTTCACACGAGCAGTACTTC. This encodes CASSFGQLSHEQYF.

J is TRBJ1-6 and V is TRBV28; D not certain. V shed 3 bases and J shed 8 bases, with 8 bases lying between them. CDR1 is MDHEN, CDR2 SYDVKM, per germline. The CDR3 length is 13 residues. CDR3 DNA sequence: TGTGCCAGCAGTTTCCCCACCGATTCACCCCTCCACTTT. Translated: CASSFPTDSPLHF.

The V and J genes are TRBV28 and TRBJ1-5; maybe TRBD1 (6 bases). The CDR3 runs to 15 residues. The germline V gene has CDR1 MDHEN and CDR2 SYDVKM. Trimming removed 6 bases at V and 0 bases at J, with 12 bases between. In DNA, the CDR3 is TGTGCCAGCAGGAGGACAGATTATAGCAATCAGCCCCAGCATTTT. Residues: CASRRTDYSNQPQHF.

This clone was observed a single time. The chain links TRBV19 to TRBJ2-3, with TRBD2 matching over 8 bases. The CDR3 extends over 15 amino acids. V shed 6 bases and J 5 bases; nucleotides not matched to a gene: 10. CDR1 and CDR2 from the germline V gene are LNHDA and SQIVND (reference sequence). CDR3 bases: TGTGCCAGTAGACCCGGGAGCGGGAGCTTAGATACGCAGTATTTT. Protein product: CASRPGSGSLDTQYF.

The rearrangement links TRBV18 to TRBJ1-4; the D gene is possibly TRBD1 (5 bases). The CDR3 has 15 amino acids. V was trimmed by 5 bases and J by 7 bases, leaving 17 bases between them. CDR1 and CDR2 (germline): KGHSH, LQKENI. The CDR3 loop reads CASSSSAGLFEKLFF. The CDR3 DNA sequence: TGTGCCAGCTCATCATCAGCAGGGTTGTTTGAAAAACTGTTTTTT.

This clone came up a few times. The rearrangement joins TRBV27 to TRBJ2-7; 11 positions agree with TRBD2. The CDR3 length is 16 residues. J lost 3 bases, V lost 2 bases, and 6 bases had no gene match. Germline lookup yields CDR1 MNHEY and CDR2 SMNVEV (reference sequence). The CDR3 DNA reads TGTGCCAGCAGTTTAATTTTTGGGACTAGCGGCTACGAGCAGTACTTC. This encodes CASSLIFGTSGYEQYF.

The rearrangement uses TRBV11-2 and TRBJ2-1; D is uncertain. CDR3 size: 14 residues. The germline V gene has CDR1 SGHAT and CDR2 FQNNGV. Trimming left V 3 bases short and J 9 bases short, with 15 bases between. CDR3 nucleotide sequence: TGTGCCAGCAGCTTGGATCAGACGCTAAGTGAGCAGTTCTTC. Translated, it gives CASSLDQTLSEQFF.

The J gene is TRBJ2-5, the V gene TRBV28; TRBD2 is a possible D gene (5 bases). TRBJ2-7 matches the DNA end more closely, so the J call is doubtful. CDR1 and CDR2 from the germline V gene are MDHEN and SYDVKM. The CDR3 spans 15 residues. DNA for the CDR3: TGTGCCAGCAGTCCCAGACTACGCTCAACCTACGAGCAGTACTTC. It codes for CASSPRLRSTYEQYF.

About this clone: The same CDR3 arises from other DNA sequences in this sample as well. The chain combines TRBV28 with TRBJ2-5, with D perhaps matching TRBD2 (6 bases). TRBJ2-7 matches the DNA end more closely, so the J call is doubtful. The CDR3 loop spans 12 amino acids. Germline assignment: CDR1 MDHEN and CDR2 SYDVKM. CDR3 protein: CASSLGGYEQYF. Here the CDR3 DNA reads TGTGCCAGCAGTTTAGGAGGGTACGAGCAGTACTTC.

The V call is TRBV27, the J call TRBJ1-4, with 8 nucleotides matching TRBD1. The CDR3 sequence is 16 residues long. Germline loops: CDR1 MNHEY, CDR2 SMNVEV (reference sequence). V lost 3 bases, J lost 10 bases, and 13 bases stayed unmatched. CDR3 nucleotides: TGTGCCAGCAGTTTCCTCAAGGACAGGGCTTTAGGAAAACTGTTTTTT. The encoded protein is CASSFLKDRALGKLFF.

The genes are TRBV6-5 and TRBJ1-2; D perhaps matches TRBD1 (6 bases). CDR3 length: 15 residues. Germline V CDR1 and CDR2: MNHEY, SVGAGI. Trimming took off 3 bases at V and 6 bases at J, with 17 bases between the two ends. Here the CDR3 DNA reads TGTGCCAGCAGTTATGGGACATCTCAACGAAATGGCTACACCTTC. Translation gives CASSYGTSQRNGYTF.

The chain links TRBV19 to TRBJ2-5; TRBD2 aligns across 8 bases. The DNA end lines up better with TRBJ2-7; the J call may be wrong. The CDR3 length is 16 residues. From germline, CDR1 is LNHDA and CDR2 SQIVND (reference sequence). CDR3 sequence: CASSINPFGTRYEQYF. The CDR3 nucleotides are TGTGCCAGTAGTATTAACCCCTTCGGGACTAGATACGAGCAGTACTTC.

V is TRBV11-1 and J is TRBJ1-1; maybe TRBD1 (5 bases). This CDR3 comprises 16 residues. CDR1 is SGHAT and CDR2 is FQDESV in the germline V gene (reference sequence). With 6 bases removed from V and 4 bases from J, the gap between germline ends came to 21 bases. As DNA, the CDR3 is TGTGCCAGCAGGTTTAGGCTCCACCAGGGCCCCACTGAAGCTTTCTTT. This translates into CASRFRLHQGPTEAFF.

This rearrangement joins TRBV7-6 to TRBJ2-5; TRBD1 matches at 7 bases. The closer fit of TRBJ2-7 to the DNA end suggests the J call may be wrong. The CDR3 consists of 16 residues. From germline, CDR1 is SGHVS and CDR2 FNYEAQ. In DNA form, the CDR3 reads TGTGCCAGCAGCTTAGCCGGGACAGAAAGAGCCTACGAGCAGTACTTC. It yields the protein CASSLAGTERAYEQYF.

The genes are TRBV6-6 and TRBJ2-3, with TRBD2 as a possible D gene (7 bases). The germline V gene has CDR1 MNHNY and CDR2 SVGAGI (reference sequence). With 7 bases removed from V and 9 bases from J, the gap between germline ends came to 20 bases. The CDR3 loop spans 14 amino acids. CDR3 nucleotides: TGTGCCAGCACGCCAGGGGAGGGTCCGGGCACGCAGTATTTT. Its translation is CASTPGEGPGTQYF.